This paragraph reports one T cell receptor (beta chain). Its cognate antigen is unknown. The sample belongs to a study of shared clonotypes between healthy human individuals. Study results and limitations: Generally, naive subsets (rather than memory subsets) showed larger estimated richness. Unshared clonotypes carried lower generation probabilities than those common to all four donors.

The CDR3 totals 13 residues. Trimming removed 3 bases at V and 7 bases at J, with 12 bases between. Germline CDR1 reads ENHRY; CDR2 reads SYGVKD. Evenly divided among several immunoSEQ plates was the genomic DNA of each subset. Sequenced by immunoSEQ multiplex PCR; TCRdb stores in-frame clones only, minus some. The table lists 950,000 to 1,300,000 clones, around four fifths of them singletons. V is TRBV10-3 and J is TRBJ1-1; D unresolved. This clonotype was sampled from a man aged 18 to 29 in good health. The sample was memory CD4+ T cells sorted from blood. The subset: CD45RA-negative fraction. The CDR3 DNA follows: TGTGCCATCAGTGACCCGGACGTGCTTGAAGCTTTCTTT. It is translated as CAISDPDVLEAFF.